These T cell receptor beta chains were read from a single sample in a study of cytomegalovirus exposure and HLA in healthy donors. This table comes from immunoSEQ multiplex PCR, and its TCRdb copy is limited to in-frame clones, with some not included. The sample shows about 110,000 clones, 70% of them seen only once. The sequenced material came from PBMCs. The receptor set was obtained from a man aged 35-49 years in good health and CMV-seropositive. The CDR3 runs from the conserved cysteine through the conserved F or W. The D gene is left open where the match is weak. Where a row states a size, it is once, few, many or the class of an expanded clone; other rows omit it.

j_gene	abundance	d_gene	v_gene	CDR3nt	CDR3aa
TRBJ2-5	-	TRBD1	TRBV6-5	TGTGCCAGCAGTTACAGGACAGGGGTTAGGGAGACCCAGTACTTC	CASSYRTGVRETQYF
TRBJ2-6	-	TRBD1	TRBV5-1	TGCGCCAGCAGCGAGACAGGGGGCGCTGGGGCCAACGTCCTGACTTTC	CASSETGGAGANVLTF
TRBJ1-2	-	-	TRBV30	TGTGCCTGGATTGGAGGTGCCTTCCTAAAAACTTATGGCTACACCTTC	CAWIGGAFLKTYGYTF
TRBJ1-2	-	TRBD1	TRBV19	TGTGCCTACCCAGGGGGAAACTATGGCTACACCTTC	CAYPGGNYGYTF
TRBJ2-7	-	-	TRBV4-3	TGCGCCAGCAGCCAAGATATTGGACTAAATGTGGGGGTGCTGTACTTC	CASSQDIGLNVGVLYF
TRBJ2-1	few	TRBD2	TRBV7-9	TGTGCCAGCAGCTCCAGACTAGCGAGCTCCTACAATGAGCAGTTCTTC	CASSSRLASSYNEQFF
TRBJ2-1	few	TRBD2	TRBV5-8	TGTGCCAGCAGCCCGGGGACTAGCGGGACAGTAGGCAATGAGCAGTTCTTC	CASSPGTSGTVGNEQFF
TRBJ2-1	once	TRBD2	TRBV7-9	TGTGCCAGCAGCTCAGGGAGGGCCTTTTTACGGAGGCAGTTCTTC	CASSSGRAFLRRQFF
TRBJ1-1	-	-	TRBV27	TGTGCCAGCAGTTGGGGGGATGGGACTGAAGCTTTCTTT	CASSWGDGTEAFF
TRBJ2-1	-	TRBD2	TRBV19	TGTGCCAGTGGAACTAGCGGGAGATCTGGGGATGAGCAGTTCTTC	CASGTSGRSGDEQFF
TRBJ2-3	-	TRBD2	TRBV7-2	TGTGCCAGCAGCCCACTACTAGCGGGAGTTTGGACAGATACGCAGTATTTT	CASSPLLAGVWTDTQYF
TRBJ1-2	-	TRBD1	TRBV29-1	TGCAGCGTTCTAAGGACAGGGTACGGCTACACCTTC	CSVLRTGYGYTF
TRBJ2-7	-	-	TRBV29-1	TGCAGCGTTGCCCTAACAGGTACTGGCGAGCAGTACTTC	CSVALTGTGEQYF
TRBJ2-1	-	TRBD2	TRBV4-2	TGTGCCAGCAGCCAAGATTTTGTGGCTAGCGGGAAGGTTGAGCAGTTCTTC	CASSQDFVASGKVEQFF
TRBJ2-1	few	TRBD2	TRBV7-3	TGTGCCAGCAGCCCAGGGCGGGGGAGAGAGCAGTTCTTC	CASSPGRGREQFF
TRBJ2-3	few	-	TRBV7-3	TGTGCCAGCAGCTTAACCTATACAGATACGCAGTATTTT	CASSLTYTDTQYF
TRBJ2-2	few	TRBD1	TRBV2	TGTGCCAGCAGTGAGGGTAGGGGGCGCAACGGGGAGCTGTTTTTT	CASSEGRGRNGELFF
TRBJ2-2	-	-	TRBV7-3	TGTGCCAGCAGCTTAACTGGGCGTGGCGAAGGCACCGGGGAGCTGTTTTTT	CASSLTGRGEGTGELFF
TRBJ1-1	-	TRBD1	TRBV7-8	TGTGCCAGCAGCTTAAAAGGAGGGGGCGGCACTGAAGCTTTCTTT	CASSLKGGGGTEAFF
TRBJ1-5	-	-	TRBV27	TGTGCCAGCAGTTTCGGCGGGAATCAGCCCCAGCATTTT	CASSFGGNQPQHF
TRBJ1-1	-	-	TRBV4-3	TGCGCCAGCAGCCAAGTCCCACAGGGTGGCACTGAAGCTTTCTTT	CASSQVPQGGTEAFF
TRBJ2-3	few	-	TRBV18	TGTGCCAGCTCACCGATCGGGACTAGCACAGATACGCAGTATTTT	CASSPIGTSTDTQYF
TRBJ1-4	-	-	TRBV5-8	TGTGCCAGCAGCGGGGGGGATGGCTCAACTAATGAAAAACTGTTTTTT	CASSGGDGSTNEKLFF
TRBJ2-1	few	-	TRBV4-3	TGCGCCAGCAGCCAAGATCAACGGCTAGCGAACAATGAGCAGTTCTTC	CASSQDQRLANNEQFF
TRBJ1-2	-	TRBD1	TRBV4-1	TGCGCCAGCAGCCCGGACAGGGCTAACTATGGCTACACCTTC	CASSPDRANYGYTF